This entry is about one T cell receptor (beta chain). The assay was immunoSEQ multiplex PCR, and TCRdb's table has in-frame clones only and misses some. The sample holds 72,000 or so clones; approximately 87% are singletons and the top ten take around 3%. The time point here: after neoadjuvant nivolumab, at surgical resection. Patients were newly diagnosed with stage II-IVA oral cavity squamous cell carcinoma without prior systemic or radiation treatment. Analysis of PBMCs was direct, with no culture step. This record belongs to a study of neoadjuvant anti-PD-1 for oral cavity cancer. Germline lookup yields CDR1 MGHRA and CDR2 YSYEKL. V lost 2 bases and J 5 bases, leaving 16 bases between the germline ends. CDR3 size: 15 residues.

The J gene is TRBJ2-7, the V gene TRBV4-1; D is unresolved. The receptor was isolated from a person aged 40 to 85 with oral cavity squamous cell carcinoma. Here the sequenced sample was PBMCs, taken after nivolumab (anti-PD-1) treatment. CDR3 coding DNA: TGCGCCAGCAGCCAAACGGAACTCATGCGCAACGAGCAGTACTTC. This gives the protein CASSQTELMRNEQYF.